Below, 23 T cell receptor beta chains from the same sample are listed, as sequenced in a study of OX40 agonist ivuxolimab in advanced cancers. Profiling relied on immunoSEQ multiplex PCR, and the TCRdb table lists in-frame clones only, not all of them. This table holds approximately 41,000 clones, 89% found once. Sequenced material: CD4+ or CD8+ T cells sorted from blood, taken in a trial of the OX40 agonist ivuxolimab. These receptors were taken from an adult with an advanced solid tumor such as melanoma, head and neck, liver or kidney cancer.

The genes are TRBV7-3 and TRBJ1-6, with TRBD1 as a possible D gene (5 bases). The V and J ends lost 5 bases and 6 bases respectively, with 11 bases between them. Germline loops: CDR1 SGHTA, CDR2 FQGTGA. The CDR3 consists of 14 residues. CDR3 sequence reads: CASSLTAPNSPLHF. The CDR3, as DNA: TGTGCCAGCAGCCTGACAGCCCCTAATTCACCCCTCCACTTT.

The chain uses TRBV5-6 and TRBJ1-1; 8 bases fit TRBD1. CDR1 and CDR2 from the germline V gene are SGHDT and YYEEEE. The V segment lost 0 bases and the J segment 5 bases; nucleotides outside the gene matches: 15. The CDR3 has 18 residues. The CDR3 DNA sequence: TGTGCCAGCAGCTTGGCCAACTGGGGCAGGGGGCGCGGAACTGAAGCTTTCTTT. It specifies CASSLANWGRGRGTEAFF.

This chain uses TRBV7-8 with TRBJ1-1; no firm D call. The length of the CDR3 is 12 residues. The germline V gene encodes CDR1 SGHVS and CDR2 FQNEAQ. Trimming left V 5 bases short and J 5 bases short, with 9 bases between. In DNA form, the CDR3 reads TGTGCCAGCAGCCCGGTAGGGACTGAAGCTTTCTTT. Amino acids: CASSPVGTEAFF.

The V gene is TRBV6-5, the J gene TRBJ1-1, with 9 bases that match TRBD1. Germline V gives CDR1 MNHEY, CDR2 SVGAGI. The CDR3 extends over 14 amino acids. Trimming removed 5 bases from V and 4 bases from J; junction bases left unmatched: 5. The CDR3 sequence is CASSRTGVITEAFF. DNA for the CDR3: TGTGCCAGCAGTCGGACAGGGGTAATCACTGAAGCTTTCTTT.

This clone was picked up a small number of times. The gene calls are TRBV7-9 and TRBJ1-1; D is perhaps TRBD1 (5 bases). Germline lookup yields CDR1 SEHNR and CDR2 FQNEAQ (reference sequence). There are 11 residues in the CDR3. V lost 6 bases and J 8 bases, leaving 10 bases between the germline ends. Here the CDR3 DNA reads TGTGCCAGCAGATTCCGGACAGAAGCTTTCTTT. Amino acids: CASRFRTEAFF.

This clone has just one count. The chain has TRBV7-3 and TRBJ1-1; unclear D gene. Trimming pared 5 bases from V and 5 bases from J, leaving 18 bases between. The germline gives CDR1 SGHTA, CDR2 FQGTGA. There are 15 residues in the CDR3. The CDR3 bases are TGTGCCAGCAGCGAACACCCGGAATTCGGGACTGAAGCTTTCTTT. Translated: CASSEHPEFGTEAFF.

This chain uses TRBV7-3 with TRBJ2-5, with D tentatively TRBD2 (6 bases). The CDR3 covers 14 residues. The V gene's germline CDR1 is SGHTA and CDR2 FQGTGA. V was clipped by 5 bases and J by 7 bases, with 17 bases between them. The CDR3 nucleotides are TGTGCCAGCAGCGGAGGGAGTAGAGGTGGGACCCAGTACTTC. Its protein product is CASSGGSRGGTQYF.

CDR3 sequence: CASSSDGSTDTQYF. The CDR3 region has the DNA TGTGCCAGCAGCTCGGACGGGAGCACAGATACGCAGTATTTT. The chain employs TRBV12-1 and TRBJ2-3. TRBV12-1 is deemed a pseudogene. This CDR3 has 14 amino acids.

The chain combines TRBV5-1 with TRBJ1-5, with D perhaps TRBD1 (6 bases). CDR3 size: 14 residues. The V end was cut by 2 bases, the J end by 7 bases, with 13 bases between. Germline-derived CDR1 and CDR2 are SGHRS and YFSETQ. The CDR3 bases are TGCGCCAGCAGCTTAACAGGGAATGGACAGCCCCAGCATTTT. This encodes CASSLTGNGQPQHF.

This chain links TRBV5-1 with TRBJ2-7; the D gene is possibly TRBD1 (6 bases). Deletions cut 0 bases from V and 6 bases from J, with 16 bases between. Germline V gives CDR1 SGHRS, CDR2 YFSETQ. The CDR3 consists of 15 residues. CDR3 coding DNA: TGCGCCAGCAGCTTGGATGTCAGGGGATGGCCCGAGCAGTACTTC. Encoded protein: CASSLDVRGWPEQYF.

This clone appeared a single time. This sample also contains other DNA sequences that code for the same CDR3. The CDR3, as DNA: TGCGCCAGCAGCTTGGAAGGCTCTGGAAACACCATATATTTT. This codes for CASSLEGSGNTIYF. V gene TRBV5-1 combines with J gene TRBJ1-3; D remains ambiguous. This CDR3 is built from 14 residues. Germline assignment: CDR1 SGHRS and CDR2 YFSETQ. With 0 bases removed from V and 0 bases from J, the gap between germline ends came to 4 bases. Looking up the rest from reference TRBV5-1 and TRBJ1-3 gives the full variable domain: KAGVTQTPRYLIKTRGQQVTLSCSPISGHRSVSWYQQTPGQGLQFLFEYFSETQRNKGNFPGRFSGRQFSNSRSEMNVSTLELGDSALYLCASSLEGSGNTIYFGEGSWLTVV.

The J gene is TRBJ2-5, the V gene TRBV29-1; 8 nucleotides agree with TRBD2. CDR3 size: 14 residues. With V trimmed by 4 bases and J by 2 bases, 6 bases remained unmatched. The germline gives CDR1 SQVTM, CDR2 ANQGSEA. The CDR3 spells CSVGSRGDQETQYF. The CDR3 DNA sequence: TGCAGCGTTGGTTCGCGGGGGGATCAAGAGACCCAGTACTTC.

J is TRBJ2-7 and V is TRBV5-1; D is possibly TRBD1 (6 bases). Germline-derived CDR1 and CDR2 are SGHRS and YFSETQ. The CDR3 consists of 15 residues. Trimming cost V 4 bases and J 0 bases, with 14 bases left between them. This CDR3 reads CASSVNRASSYEQYF. The CDR3 DNA reads as TGCGCCAGCAGCGTAAACAGGGCCTCCTCCTACGAGCAGTACTTC.

The V gene is TRBV29-1, the J gene TRBJ1-2; the match to TRBD1 covers 9 bases. Unmatched junction bases numbered 3, after V lost 3 bases and J lost 4 bases. CDR1 SQVTM and CDR2 ANQGSEA come from the germline V gene. The CDR3 consists of 13 residues. The CDR3 nucleotides read TGCAGCGTTGATGACAGGGGGGTCTATGGCTACACCTTC. This translates into CSVDDRGVYGYTF.

The genes are TRBV19 and TRBJ2-7, with 10 bases aligning to TRBD1. Germline V CDR1 and CDR2: LNHDA, SQIVND (reference sequence). The J segment lost 3 bases and the V segment lost 4 bases, leaving 9 bases of the junction unmatched. The CDR3 has 16 residues. CDR3 sequence (DNA): TGTGCCAGTAGTACCCCGCGGACAGGGGGGGGCTACGAGCAGTACTTC. Translating it yields CASSTPRTGGGYEQYF. Full variable domain (outside the CDR3, taken from reference TRBV19 and TRBJ2-7): DGGITQSPKYLFRKEGQNVTLSCEQNLNHDAMYWYRQDPGQGLRLIYYSQIVNDFQKGDIAEGYSVSREKKESFPLTVTSAQKNPTAFYLCASSTPRTGGGYEQYFGPGTRLTVT.

The chain employs TRBV5-5 and TRBJ1-1, with D perhaps matching TRBD1 (5 bases). The CDR3 covers 13 residues. Germline V gives CDR1 SGHKS, CDR2 YYEKEE (reference sequence). V lost 5 bases and J lost 3, with 11 bases in between. The chain's CDR3 is CASSLQGDTEAFF. CDR3 in DNA: TGTGCCAGCAGTCTCCAAGGGGACACTGAAGCTTTCTTT.

V gene TRBV19 combines with J gene TRBJ1-2; 9 bases align to TRBD1. This CDR3 has 15 residues. The germline CDR1 and CDR2 sequences are LNHDA and SQIVND (reference sequence). Unmatched junction bases numbered 10, after V lost 4 bases and J lost 7 bases. The CDR3 loop reads CASSTLPGQGRGYTF. The CDR3 region has the DNA TGTGCCAGTAGTACGTTACCGGGACAGGGACGTGGCTACACCTTC.

This clone was recorded a few times. This chain connects TRBV19 to TRBJ1-1; 7 nucleotides align to TRBD1. The CDR3 runs 13 residues. Germline V gene sequence: CDR1 LNHDA, CDR2 SQIVND (reference sequence). V gave up 5 bases and J gave up 1 base; unmatched junction bases: 1. CDR3 sequence: CASSRQGNTEAFF. CDR3 sequence (DNA): TGTGCCAGTAGTCGACAGGGGAACACTGAAGCTTTCTTT.

V usage is TRBV6-5 and J usage is TRBJ1-2; D gene ambiguous. The length of the CDR3 is 13 residues. Germline CDR1 and CDR2: MNHEY and SVGAGI. The V and J ends lost 6 bases and 1 base respectively, with 9 bases between them. CDR3 amino acids: CASRDGVNYGYTF. CDR3 bases: TGTGCCAGCAGGGACGGGGTTAACTATGGCTACACCTTC.

The genes are TRBV9 and TRBJ2-1, with unresolved D. This CDR3 comprises 13 residues. Germline V gene data show CDR1 as SGDLS and CDR2 as YYNGEE. Deletions cut 4 bases from V and 1 base from J, with 6 bases between. In DNA form, the CDR3 reads TGTGCCAGCAGCCCTGAATCCTACAATGAGCAGTTCTTC. It translates to CASSPESYNEQFF.

V gene TRBV19 combines with J gene TRBJ1-2; the D is unclear. Trimming removed 4 bases from V and 6 bases from J, with 12 bases in between. The CDR3 loop spans 13 amino acids. CDR1 is LNHDA and CDR2 is SQIVND in the germline V gene (reference sequence). For the CDR3, the DNA is TGTGCCAGTAGTACGAGCGGGGTTCATGGCTACACCTTC. Its protein is CASSTSGVHGYTF.

The J gene is TRBJ2-3, the V gene TRBV18; D gene uncertain. The CDR3 has 15 amino acids. The V end lost 1 base, the J end lost 0 bases, and 8 bases lay between the germline ends. CDR1 and CDR2 (germline): KGHSH, LQKENI. CDR3 nucleotides: TGTGCCAGCTCACCACGGAGAACCAGCACAGATACGCAGTATTTT. Protein: CASSPRRTSTDTQYF.

The J gene is TRBJ1-5, the V gene TRBV5-1; no definite D call. CDR1 SGHRS and CDR2 YFSETQ come from the germline V gene. V was trimmed by 0 bases and J by 5 bases, leaving 6 bases between them. CDR3 length equals 13 residues. The CDR3: CASSLGGHQPQHF. CDR3 nucleotides: TGCGCCAGCAGCTTGGGGGGTCATCAGCCCCAGCATTTT.